The 32 T cell receptor beta chains reported below all come from one sample, sequenced in a study of cytomegalovirus exposure and HLA in healthy donors. Primers for the PCR totalled 60 Vbeta and 13 Jbeta. Measured with immunoSEQ multiplex PCR; TCRdb has only the in-frame clones, and not every one. The sample carries about 190,000 clones, roughly four fifths recorded once. The material sequenced was PBMCs. The receptor set was obtained from a woman younger than 35 in good health and CMV-seronegative.

The genes are TRBV29-1 and TRBJ2-5; 13 nucleotides align to TRBD2. J lost 7 bases, V lost 2 bases, and 10 bases had no gene match. The germline gives CDR1 SQVTM, CDR2 ANQGSEA. The CDR3 is 16 amino acids. Here the CDR3 reads CSVESSTSGRVGTQYF. The CDR3 nucleotides are TGCAGCGTTGAAAGTAGTACTAGCGGGAGGGTTGGGACCCAGTACTTC.

The chain joins TRBV18 to TRBJ2-4; TRBD1 matches 7 bases. J lost 1 base, V lost 8 bases, and 26 bases had no gene match. This CDR3 has 21 residues. Germline CDR1 is KGHSH and CDR2 is LQKENI. The CDR3, as DNA: TGTGCCAGCCTCCCCCGTACCCCGGGACAGACGACCACAGACGCCAAAAACATTCAGTACTTC. This gives the protein CASLPRTPGQTTTDAKNIQYF. Full variable domain (remainder filled in from reference TRBV18 and TRBJ2-4): NAGVMQNPRHLVRRRGQEARLRCSPMKGHSHVYWYRQLPEEGLKFMVYLQKENIIDESGMPKERFSAEFPKEGPSILRIQQVVRGDSAAYFCASLPRTPGQTTTDAKNIQYFGAGTRLSVL.

The chain carries TRBV11-2 and TRBJ2-5; tentative D call: TRBD1 (5 bases). The CDR3 runs 15 residues. Germline values: CDR1 SGHAT, CDR2 FQNNGV. V shed 3 bases and J shed 5 bases, with 16 bases lying between them. CDR3 in DNA: TGTGCCAGCAGCTTTGGGGTTGGGGCCCGCGAGACCCAGTACTTC. This sequence encodes CASSFGVGARETQYF.

The V and J genes are TRBV2 and TRBJ2-1; D unclear. The V gene's germline CDR1 is SNHLY and CDR2 FYNNEI. V lost 6 bases to trimming and J lost 7 bases, with 10 bases between them. The CDR3 runs to 12 residues. The CDR3 coding sequence is TGTGCCAGCAGGCCGCAGGTTAATGAGCAGTTCTTC. This gives the protein CASRPQVNEQFF.

In nucleotides, the CDR3 is TGTGCCAGCTCTGACGGTCTAAGGAGGAACACTGAAGCTTTCTTT. Amino acid sequence: CASSDGLRRNTEAFF. This chain joins TRBV18 and TRBJ1-1; D is ambiguous. The ends were cut back, 6 bases at V and 1 base at J, with 15 bases in the middle. The CDR3 consists of 15 residues. Germline values: CDR1 KGHSH, CDR2 LQKENI.

The CDR3: CASSLRRQGIGYTF. Here the CDR3 DNA reads TGTGCCAGCAGTTTAAGGCGACAGGGTATTGGCTACACCTTC. The chain employs TRBV28 and TRBJ1-2; 7 bases align to TRBD1. Germline CDR1 reads MDHEN; CDR2 reads SYDVKM. This CDR3 comprises 14 residues. The junction had 7 bases not matched to a gene; V was cut back by 2 bases and J by 7 bases.

The rearrangement joins TRBV6-1 to TRBJ2-3, with 10 bases fitting TRBD2. V lost 4 bases to trimming and J lost 0 bases; unmatched junction nucleotides: 7. The CDR3 loop spans 17 amino acids. From germline, CDR1 is MNHNS and CDR2 SASEGT. CDR3 DNA sequence: TGTGCCAGCAGTGTACTAGCGGGATACACTAGCACAGATACGCAGTATTTT. Protein sequence: CASSVLAGYTSTDTQYF.

V usage is TRBV6-1 and J usage is TRBJ1-5; D may be TRBD1 (6 bases). Germline V gene data show CDR1 as MNHNS and CDR2 as SASEGT. Trimming removed 5 bases from V and 7 bases from J, with 15 bases in between. The CDR3 runs 14 residues. CDR3 residues: CASSKQGIGQPQHF. Here the CDR3 DNA reads TGTGCCAGCAGTAAACAGGGAATCGGACAGCCCCAGCATTTT.

This sequence joins TRBV28 and TRBJ2-6; the D gene is possibly TRBD2 (7 bases). Trimming took 6 bases from V and 2 from J, leaving 17 bases between them. The CDR3 covers 17 residues. Germline lookup yields CDR1 MDHEN and CDR2 SYDVKM. The CDR3 spells CASSIGEGVAGANVLTF. CDR3 coding DNA: TGTGCCAGCAGCATTGGGGAGGGGGTAGCTGGGGCCAACGTCCTGACTTTC. The full variable domain, its missing parts supplied by reference TRBV28 and TRBJ2-6, is DVKVTQSSRYLVKRTGEKVFLECVQDMDHENMFWYRQDPGLGLRLIYFSYDVKMKEKGDIPEGYSVSREKKERFSLILESASTNQTSMYLCASSIGEGVAGANVLTFGAGSRLTVL.

The V gene is TRBV7-6, the J gene TRBJ1-2; 7 nucleotides match TRBD1. The trim removed 5 bases at V and 8 bases at J, leaving 8 bases unmatched. This CDR3 is 13 amino acids long. Germline values: CDR1 SGHVS, CDR2 FNYEAQ. CDR3 DNA: TGTGCCAGCAGCCCGACAGGGACTTGGGGCTACACCTTC. Translation gives CASSPTGTWGYTF.

This chain uses TRBV5-5 with TRBJ2-2; D might be TRBD1 (5 bases). The germline CDR1 and CDR2 sequences are SGHKS and YYEKEE (reference sequence). The CDR3 has 14 amino acids. V was shortened by 1 base and J by 1 base, with 5 bases between the two germline ends. The CDR3: CASSLQGNTGELFF. The DNA of the CDR3 is TGTGCCAGCAGCTTGCAGGGGAACACCGGGGAGCTGTTTTTT.

V and J are TRBV6-5 and TRBJ2-7; the D gene is possibly TRBD2 (6 bases). The germline gives CDR1 MNHEY, CDR2 SVGAGI. Trimming cost V 5 bases and J 6 bases, with 14 bases left between them. The CDR3 is 13 amino acids. The CDR3 coding sequence is TGTGCCAGCAGTGGCTTAGCGGCTGGCGAGCAGTACTTC. Its translation is CASSGLAAGEQYF.

This clone was picked up one time. The CDR3 coding sequence is TGTGCCAGCAGTTACGCGCAAGAGACCCAGTACTTC. Protein sequence: CASSYAQETQYF. The chain couples TRBV6-6 to TRBJ2-5; D gene uncertain. Trimming took off 2 bases at V and 2 bases at J, with 3 bases between the two ends. Germline loops: CDR1 MNHNY, CDR2 SVGAGI (reference sequence). The CDR3 contains 12 residues.

The chain recombines TRBV11-2 with TRBJ2-1; 7 bases fit TRBD2. Germline lookup yields CDR1 SGHAT and CDR2 FQNNGV. V was pared by 3 bases and J by 4 bases, with 3 bases of the junction left unmatched. The CDR3 contains 14 residues. The CDR3 loop is CASSFQGGYNEQFF. The CDR3 region has the DNA TGTGCCAGCAGCTTTCAGGGAGGGTACAATGAGCAGTTCTTC.

This clone was observed once. The chain joins TRBV30 to TRBJ2-1; D call uncertain. This CDR3 contains 12 residues. The V gene lost 6 bases and the J gene lost 0 bases, with 6 bases spanning the gap. Germline V lookup: CDR1 GTSNPN, CDR2 SVGIG (reference sequence). The CDR3 DNA reads TGTGCCTGCCGTAGCTCCTACAATGAGCAGTTCTTC. The encoded protein is CACRSSYNEQFF.

V is TRBV7-9 and J is TRBJ2-5; TRBD2 matches 8 bases. The germline gives CDR1 SEHNR, CDR2 FQNEAQ (reference sequence). The J segment lost 3 bases and the V segment lost 5 bases, leaving 14 bases of the junction unmatched. CDR3 length: 17 amino acids. The CDR3 here is CASSTGLGIFWKETQYF. The CDR3 nucleotides read TGTGCCAGCAGCACGGGACTAGGTATTTTCTGGAAAGAGACCCAGTACTTC.

The V gene is TRBV7-9, the J gene TRBJ1-1; unclear D gene. Germline V gene sequence: CDR1 SEHNR, CDR2 FQNEAQ (reference sequence). The CDR3 sequence is 11 residues long. V was cut by 5 bases and J by 10 bases, with 11 bases left in between. The DNA for the CDR3 is TGTGCCAGCAGCGCGACCGACTTAGCTTTCTTT. The encoded protein is CASSATDLAFF.

V is TRBV28 and J is TRBJ1-5; no definite D call. This CDR3 has 16 amino acids. Germline V gives CDR1 MDHEN, CDR2 SYDVKM. Trimming shortened V by 3 bases and J by 4 bases, and 16 bases separated the two germline ends. The DNA of the CDR3 is TGTGCCAGCAGTTTCCGACAAGCCCGGAGGAATCAGCCCCAGCATTTT. It yields the protein CASSFRQARRNQPQHF.

The chain is built from TRBV5-4 and TRBJ2-7; tentative D call: TRBD2 (6 bases). CDR3 length: 14 residues. Trimming took 0 bases from V and 5 from J, leaving 12 bases between them. The germline gives CDR1 SGHNT, CDR2 YYREEE (reference sequence). The CDR3 coding sequence is TGTGCCAGCAGCTTGGACGGGAGTCTGAACGAGCAGTACTTC. Protein: CASSLDGSLNEQYF.

Only a few counts were recorded for this clone. CDR3 DNA: TGTGCCAGCAGCACCCCGGGGGGCCACTCCTACGAGCAGTACTTC. This codes for CASSTPGGHSYEQYF. This sequence joins TRBV6-1 and TRBJ2-7, with D tentatively TRBD2 (7 bases). The CDR3 loop spans 15 amino acids. Trimming cost V 6 bases and J 0 bases, with 15 bases left between them. Germline CDR1 reads MNHNS; CDR2 reads SASEGT.

This chain joins TRBV7-9 and TRBJ2-5; 7 nucleotides line up with TRBD2. CDR3 size: 15 residues. Trimming at V came to 1 base and at J to 4 bases, leaving 6 bases not matched to a gene. Germline values: CDR1 SEHNR, CDR2 FQNEAQ (reference sequence). CDR3: CASSLVSASGETQYF. The CDR3 DNA is TGTGCCAGCAGCTTAGTCTCCGCTAGCGGAGAGACCCAGTACTTC.

The J gene is TRBJ2-3, the V gene TRBV19; no reliable D call. CDR1 is LNHDA, CDR2 SQIVND, per germline (reference sequence). The CDR3 extends over 12 amino acids. Trimming shortened V by 2 bases and J by 6 bases, and 6 bases separated the two germline ends. The CDR3 reads CASSISWDTQYF. The CDR3 DNA sequence: TGTGCCAGTAGTATAAGCTGGGATACGCAGTATTTT. The full variable domain, its missing parts supplied by reference TRBV19 and TRBJ2-3, is DGGITQSPKYLFRKEGQNVTLSCEQNLNHDAMYWYRQDPGQGLRLIYYSQIVNDFQKGDIAEGYSVSREKKESFPLTVTSAQKNPTAFYLCASSISWDTQYFGPGTRLTVL.

The chain combines TRBV2 with TRBJ1-2; D gene unclear. Germline CDR1 reads SNHLY; CDR2 reads FYNNEI. V was trimmed by 1 base and J by 0 bases, leaving 6 bases between them. The CDR3 is 14 amino acids. The DNA for the CDR3 is TGTGCCAGCAGTGAAGACAGTACTAACTATGGCTACACCTTC. Protein product: CASSEDSTNYGYTF. Filled out from reference TRBV2 and TRBJ1-2, the complete variable domain reads EPEVTQTPSHQVTQMGQEVILRCVPISNHLYFYWYRQILGQKVEFLVSFYNNEISEKSEIFDDQFSVERPDGSNFTLKIRSTKLEDSAMYFCASSEDSTNYGYTFGSGTRLTVV.

This chain joins TRBV4-2 and TRBJ2-2, with 8 bases matching TRBD1. J lost 7 bases, V lost 4 bases, and 8 bases had no gene match. The V gene's germline CDR1 is LGHNA and CDR2 YNFKEQ. This CDR3 is 15 amino acids long. The CDR3 loop is CASSPRTGPSGELFF. CDR3 bases: TGTGCCAGCAGCCCGCGGACAGGGCCGAGCGGGGAGCTGTTTTTT.

The CDR3 nucleotides read TGTGCCAGCAGTAGCGGGGGATGGACCCAGTACTTC. Its protein product is CASSSGGWTQYF. This chain links TRBV6-6 with TRBJ2-5; 8 nucleotides agree with TRBD2. V trimming: 5 bases; J trimming: 7 bases; junction bases outside the gene matches: 3. The CDR3 sequence is 12 residues long. Germline V gene lookup returns CDR1 MNHNY and CDR2 SVGAGI (reference sequence).

The J gene is TRBJ1-5, the V gene TRBV27; D perhaps matches TRBD1 (5 bases). CDR1 is MNHEY, CDR2 SMNVEV, per germline (reference sequence). The CDR3 is made up of 15 amino acids. V was pared by 2 bases and J by 3 bases, with 11 bases between. The CDR3 nucleotides read TGTGCCAGCAGTTTAAGAGGAGGGACCAATCAGCCCCAGCATTTT. This translates into CASSLRGGTNQPQHF.

The gene calls are TRBV9 and TRBJ2-7; the match to TRBD2 covers 8 bases. V trimming: 4 bases; J trimming: 0 bases; junction bases outside the gene matches: 6. Germline V CDR1 and CDR2: SGDLS, YYNGEE. The CDR3 consists of 15 residues. The CDR3 DNA reads TGTGCCAGCAGCATTACTAGCGGTCCCTCCTACGAGCAGTACTTC. Translation gives CASSITSGPSYEQYF.

CDR3 amino acids: CASSQCREGGNTIYF. The CDR3 DNA sequence: TGCGCCAGCAGTCAATGCAGGGAAGGCGGAAACACCATATATTTT. The chain couples TRBV23-1 to TRBJ1-3, with D possibly TRBD1 on 5 matching bases. TRBV23-1 is annotated as an ORF whose role is uncertain. The CDR3 contains 15 residues. V was trimmed by 1 base and J by 4 bases, leaving 11 bases between them.

The V gene is TRBV6-6, the J gene TRBJ2-3, with D hard to call. CDR1 and CDR2 (germline): MNHNY, SVGAGI (reference sequence). V was trimmed by 10 bases and J by 0 bases, leaving 14 bases between them. This CDR3 spans 14 amino acids. CDR3 region: CATLGHLSTDTQYF. CDR3 nucleotides: TGTGCCACCCTTGGGCACCTTAGCACAGATACGCAGTATTTT.

This sequence joins TRBV4-1 and TRBJ2-1, with 7 positions matching TRBD1. With 0 bases clipped from V and 10 bases from J, the junction kept 3 bases outside the gene matches. The CDR3 is 13 amino acids. Germline lookup yields CDR1 MGHRA and CDR2 YSYEKL. CDR3 sequence reads: CASSQEGTAEQFF. For the CDR3, the DNA is TGCGCCAGCAGCCAAGAAGGGACAGCAGAGCAGTTCTTC.

The CDR3 protein is CASSPGNSPLHF. The DNA of the CDR3 is TGTGCCAGTAGTCCGGGAAATTCACCCCTCCACTTT. The chain links TRBV19 to TRBJ1-6; D unclear. V lost 5 bases to trimming and J lost 7 bases, with 6 bases between them. The germline CDR1 and CDR2 sequences are LNHDA and SQIVND (reference sequence). CDR3 size: 12 residues. Filled out from reference TRBV19 and TRBJ1-6, the complete variable domain reads DGGITQSPKYLFRKEGQNVTLSCEQNLNHDAMYWYRQDPGQGLRLIYYSQIVNDFQKGDIAEGYSVSREKKESFPLTVTSAQKNPTAFYLCASSPGNSPLHFGNGTRLTVT.

The rearrangement uses TRBV29-1 and TRBJ1-2, with a tentative D call TRBD1 (5 bases). The germline V and J ends were trimmed by 7 bases and 7 bases, with 16 bases remaining between them. This CDR3 spans 12 amino acids. Per germline, CDR1 SQVTM and CDR2 ANQGSEA. CDR3 amino acids: CSALDGGVGYTF. The CDR3 region has the DNA TGCAGCGCCCTGGACGGGGGTGTTGGCTACACCTTC.